The 4 T cell receptor beta chains below were found in one sample sequenced in a study of T-cell reconstitution after alpha-beta-depleted transplantation in children. Unique molecular identifiers were incorporated when the TCRbeta library was constructed. TCRdb passed the PCR reads through MiXCR, listing each CDR3 protein once. The table lists 230,000 or so distinct CDR3 sequences, about 11% of them singletons. This material consisted of PBMCs from the stem cell graft donor, taken from the stem cell graft. The receptors shown here come from a human donor who donated a stem cell graft to a child with acute lymphoblastic leukemia.

The rearrangement joins TRBV7-2 to TRBJ1-1, with no clear D. Germline V lookup: CDR1 SGHTA, CDR2 FQGNSA. The CDR3 has 15 residues. With 8 bases removed from V and 0 bases from J, the gap between germline ends came to 16 bases. CDR3 nucleotide sequence: TGTGCCAGCTTCTTATCGGGCAGGATGAACACTGAAGCTTTCTTT. Amino acids: CASFLSGRMNTEAFF.

The table lists this clonotype with many counts. V usage is TRBV27 and J usage is TRBJ1-5, with D possibly TRBD1 on 5 matching bases. Looked up from germline, CDR1 is MNHEY and CDR2 is SMNVEV (reference sequence). The CDR3 has 14 amino acids. V dropped 0 bases and J dropped 5 bases, with 8 bases sitting between them. Written as DNA, the CDR3 is TGTGCCAGCAGTTTATCGGGGGGTTATCAGCCCCAGCATTTT. This gives the protein CASSLSGGYQPQHF.

This clonotype was observed many times. This chain links TRBV29-1 with TRBJ2-7; 13 bases map to TRBD2. The CDR3 covers 13 residues. After removal of 0 bases from V and 7 bases from J, the junction contained 0 bases not matched to a gene. Germline CDR1 is SQVTM and CDR2 is ANQGSEA. The CDR3 region has the DNA TGCAGCGTTGAAGAGGGACTAGCGGGGGAGCAGTACTTC. As protein: CSVEEGLAGEQYF.

This clonotype came up many times. This chain connects TRBV7-2 to TRBJ1-3, with D perhaps TRBD1 (5 bases). The CDR3 sequence is 15 residues long. V was pared by 5 bases and J by 4 bases, with 15 bases between. Germline V lookup: CDR1 SGHTA, CDR2 FQGNSA. The CDR3 sequence: CASSQQEFSGNTIYF. The CDR3 DNA reads TGTGCCAGCAGCCAACAGGAGTTTAGCGGAAACACCATATATTTT.